This T cell receptor (beta chain) was observed in a study of cytomegalovirus exposure and HLA in healthy donors. A multiplex PCR was run with 60 Vbeta primers and 13 Jbeta primers. Using immunoSEQ multiplex PCR, the repertoire was profiled, and TCRdb retains in-frame clones only, with some absent. The sample has 150,000 to 200,000 clones, 70% to 80% seen once. This CDR3 region has 14 residues. Germline V gives CDR1 MNHNS, CDR2 SASEGT. Trimming shortened V by 5 bases and J by 9 bases, and 19 bases separated the two germline ends. This clone was counted a single time. This TCR derives from a female donor in good health and CMV-seronegative. Source material: PBMCs. The genes are TRBV6-1 and TRBJ2-5; D might be TRBD2 (6 bases). Written as DNA, the CDR3 is TGTGCCAGCAGTTATGGGGTGGGACTTAAGGCCCAGTACTTC. This codes for CASSYGVGLKAQYF.